This T cell receptor (beta chain) was sequenced during a study of T cell repertoires in cytomegalovirus infection (dated by TCRdb to between 2018 and 2020). Context from the whole study: Because public TCR beta signatures pointed to carriage of CMV infection together with the matching HLA type, the HLA type of each donor mattered for the analysis. Study-wide findings and limitations: In both this cohort and an independent cohort of some 350 donors, the cumulative frequency of public TCR beta family members distinguished carriers of CMV infection plus the relevant HLA type. The ex vivo response was dominated by HLA-C-restricted CMV-specific TCR beta clonotypes, which also provided the single most frequent clonotype in two of eight donors.

Turning to this clonotype: The antigen it binds to is not known. Sequence at one end of the junction differs from germline and may be a read error.

Taken from cysteine to phenylalanine, the CDR3 has 13 residues. Only CDR3 DNA remains: 39 bases, in frame from the first base. The germline V gene supplies CDR1 MNHEY and CDR2 SVGEGT. TCRdb shows the sequencer as Illumina HiSeq 1500. TCRdb applied fastp at Q25 and MiXCR to the public reads, then kept only in-frame beta chains. Each record represents a unique CDR3 protein, reported with the most common genes and DNA among its rows. Present in this sample are some 450,000 distinct CDR3 sequences, approximately 31% of which were seen just once. The ten largest account for approximately 15% of the sample.

The receptor chain draws on TRBV6-2 or TRBV6-3 and TRBJ1-1; TRBD1 is perhaps the D gene, given 5 matching bases. This TCR was recovered from a human donor in good health (CMV status not recorded). Some clones in this sample may be carry-over from other donors' samples. The sample consisted of PBMCs. The nucleotides are TGTGCCAGCAGTTTGGGGCGTGTCACTGAAGCTTTATTT. The translation is CASSLGRVTEALF.